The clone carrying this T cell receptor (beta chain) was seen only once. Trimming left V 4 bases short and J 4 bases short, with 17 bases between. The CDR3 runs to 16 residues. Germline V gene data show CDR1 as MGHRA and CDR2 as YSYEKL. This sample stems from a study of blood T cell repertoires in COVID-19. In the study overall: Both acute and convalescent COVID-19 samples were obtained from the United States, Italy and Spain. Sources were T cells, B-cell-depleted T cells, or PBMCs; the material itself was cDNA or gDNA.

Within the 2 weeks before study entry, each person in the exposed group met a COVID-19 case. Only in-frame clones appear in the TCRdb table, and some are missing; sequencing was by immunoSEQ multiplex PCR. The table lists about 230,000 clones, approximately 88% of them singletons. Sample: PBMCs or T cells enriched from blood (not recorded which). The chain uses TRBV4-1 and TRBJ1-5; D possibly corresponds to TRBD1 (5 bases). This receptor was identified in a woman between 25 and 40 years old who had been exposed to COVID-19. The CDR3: CASSRSSGLENQPQHF. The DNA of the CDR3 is TGCGCCAGCAGCCGTTCTTCAGGGCTCGAGAATCAGCCCCAGCATTTT.